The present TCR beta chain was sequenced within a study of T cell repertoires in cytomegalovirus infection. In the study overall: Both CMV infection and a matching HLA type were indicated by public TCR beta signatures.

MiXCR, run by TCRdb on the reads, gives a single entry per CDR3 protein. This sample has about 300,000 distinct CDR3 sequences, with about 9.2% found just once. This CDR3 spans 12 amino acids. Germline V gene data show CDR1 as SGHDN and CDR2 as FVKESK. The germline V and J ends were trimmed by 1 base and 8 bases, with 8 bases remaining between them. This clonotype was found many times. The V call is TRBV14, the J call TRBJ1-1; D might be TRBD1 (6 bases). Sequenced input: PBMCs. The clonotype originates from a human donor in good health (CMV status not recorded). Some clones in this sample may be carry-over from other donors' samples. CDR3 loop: CASSQVGAEAFF. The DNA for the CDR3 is TGTGCCAGCAGCCAAGTGGGGGCCGAAGCTTTCTTT.